The rows below give T cell receptor beta chains drawn from one sample of a study of OX40 agonist ivuxolimab in advanced cancers. TCRdb's copy holds only in-frame clones and misses some; the assay was immunoSEQ multiplex PCR. Here the sample spans about 93,000 clones, approximately 94% being singletons. Sample: CD4+ or CD8+ T cells sorted from blood, taken in a trial of the OX40 agonist ivuxolimab. The receptors stem from an adult with an advanced solid tumor such as melanoma, head and neck, liver or kidney cancer. Both conserved end residues are part of each CDR3. D genes are given only for firm matches. Clone size is not always given. Where it is, it says once, few, many or a class for expanded clones.

clone size | J gene | D gene | V gene | CDR3 protein | CDR3 DNA
. | TRBJ1-3 | . | TRBV15 | CATSRRETDSGNTIYF | TGTGCCACCAGCAGAAGGGAGACAGACTCTGGAAACACCATATATTTT
. | TRBJ2-1 | . | TRBV6-1 | CASSFTVLADNEQFF | TGTGCCAGCAGTTTCACCGTCCTCGCGGACAATGAGCAGTTCTTC
. | TRBJ2-2 | . | TRBV6-5 | CASRMGGANTGELFF | TGTGCCTCTCGGATGGGGGGGGCCAACACCGGGGAGCTGTTTTTT
. | TRBJ1-1 | . | TRBV29-1 | CSVDSGTTEAFF | TGCAGCGTTGATTCAGGCACCACTGAAGCTTTCTTT
once | TRBJ2-7 | . | TRBV4-1 | CASSQDRLDYEQYF | TGCGCCAGCAGCCAAGATAGGCTCGACTACGAGCAGTACTTC
. | TRBJ2-2 | . | TRBV4-3 | CASSQDRGGYAGELFF | TGCGCCAGCAGCCAAGATCGGGGAGGTTATGCCGGGGAGCTGTTTTTT
few | TRBJ2-6 | . | TRBV18 | CASSPDWGRANVLTF | TGTGCCAGCTCACCAGACTGGGGAAGGGCCAACGTCCTGACTTTC
. | TRBJ1-3 | . | TRBV14 | CASSQENRAGNTIYF | TGTGCCAGCAGCCAGGAAAACAGGGCCGGAAACACCATATATTTT
. | TRBJ2-7 | TRBD1 | TRBV11-2 | CASRPQGASSYEQYF | TGTGCCAGCAGGCCTCAGGGGGCAAGCTCCTACGAGCAGTACTTC
. | TRBJ2-5 | . | TRBV7-2 | CASSLGGPETQYF | TGTGCCAGCAGCTTAGGGGGGCCGGAGACCCAGTACTTC
. | TRBJ1-5 | . | TRBV28 | CASSFEGVEPQHF | TGTGCCAGCAGTTTTGAGGGGGTTGAGCCCCAGCATTTT
. | TRBJ1-1 | . | TRBV5-1 | CASSLARAVNTEAFF | TGCGCCAGCAGCTTGGCCAGGGCGGTGAACACTGAAGCTTTCTTT
. | TRBJ2-1 | . | TRBV30 | CAWSIDRPYNEQFF | TGTGCCTGGAGTATCGACCGCCCCTACAATGAGCAGTTCTTC
. | TRBJ2-3 | TRBD2 | TRBV7-9 | CASSLSGTSGKDTQYF | TGTGCCAGCAGCTTAAGTGGGACTAGCGGGAAAGATACGCAGTATTTT
. | TRBJ2-4 | . | TRBV30 | CAWSVLGPQQRAKNIQYF | TGTGCCTGGAGTGTATTAGGGCCGCAGCAGCGCGCGAAAAACATTCAGTACTTC
. | TRBJ1-2 | . | TRBV6-1 | CASSSRANPGYGYTF | TGTGCCAGCAGTTCTAGGGCCAATCCCGGCTATGGCTACACCTTC
. | TRBJ2-7 | TRBD1 | TRBV28 | CASTASGTDSYEQYF | TGTGCCAGCACTGCCTCCGGGACAGACTCCTACGAGCAGTACTTC
. | TRBJ2-2 | . | TRBV7-7 | CASSSGSNTGELFF | TGTGCCAGCAGCTCAGGATCGAACACCGGGGAGCTGTTTTTT
. | TRBJ2-3 | TRBD2 | TRBV27 | CASSSQTSGGISTDTQYF | TGTGCCAGCAGTTCCCAAACTAGCGGGGGGATTAGCACAGATACGCAGTATTTT
. | TRBJ1-1 | . | TRBV5-5 | CASSLGAVVTEAFF | TGTGCCAGCAGCTTGGGGGCGGTGGTTACTGAAGCTTTCTTT
. | TRBJ2-7 | TRBD1 | TRBV7-6 | CASSYGQGGEQYF | TGTGCCAGCAGCTACGGACAGGGTGGCGAGCAGTACTTC
. | TRBJ1-5 | . | TRBV6-1 | CASRDTNQPQHF | TGTGCCAGCCGGGACACCAATCAGCCCCAGCATTTT
few | TRBJ1-5 | . | TRBV27 | CASSSRDNQPQHF | TGTGCCAGCAGTTCTAGGGACAATCAGCCCCAGCATTTT
once | TRBJ2-2 | . | TRBV6-5 | CASRPSVGTGELFF | TGTGCCAGCAGGCCTTCAGTCGGAACCGGGGAGCTGTTTTTT
. | TRBJ1-2 | . | TRBV5-1 | CASSWEGLRNYGYTF | TGCGCCAGCAGCTGGGAGGGTTTAAGAAACTATGGCTACACCTTC
. | TRBJ1-5 | . | TRBV27 | CASSTGLNQPQHF | TGTGCCAGCAGTACAGGGCTGAATCAGCCCCAGCATTTT
. | TRBJ1-5 | . | TRBV15 | CATSSLWEGGPQHF | TGTGCCACCAGCAGCCTCTGGGAGGGAGGGCCCCAGCATTTT
. | TRBJ2-1 | . | TRBV5-6 | CASSQPPGLPDEQFF | TGTGCCAGCAGCCAACCACCGGGACTCCCCGATGAGCAGTTCTTC
. | TRBJ1-3 | . | TRBV29-1 | CSVGGVPYGNTIYF | TGCAGCGTGGGAGGGGTCCCTTATGGAAACACCATATATTTT
. | TRBJ2-5 | . | TRBV5-4 | CASSLGDKQETQYF | TGTGCCAGCAGCTTGGGGGACAAGCAAGAGACCCAGTACTTC
. | TRBJ2-1 | . | TRBV7-2 | CASSLDFSGDEQFF | TGTGCCAGCAGCTTAGACTTTTCCGGGGATGAGCAGTTCTTC
once | TRBJ2-2 | TRBD1 | TRBV19 | CASSSAGGTGELFF | TGTGCCAGTAGTAGCGCAGGGGGCACCGGGGAGCTGTTTTTT
. | TRBJ1-1 | . | TRBV11-2 | CASSLRGRANTEAFF | TGTGCCAGCAGCTTAAGGGGTCGGGCGAACACTGAAGCTTTCTTT
. | TRBJ2-7 | . | TRBV4-1 | CASSQALRTRDEQYF | TGCGCCAGCAGCCAAGCCCTGAGGACTCGGGACGAGCAGTACTTC
. | TRBJ2-7 | TRBD1 | TRBV28 | CASSLRRGYEQYF | TGTGCCAGCAGTTTACGCAGGGGGTACGAGCAGTACTTC
. | TRBJ2-3 | TRBD1 | TRBV14 | CASSHGTGTDTQYF | TGTGCCAGCAGCCATGGGACAGGAACAGATACGCAGTATTTT
. | TRBJ2-2 | . | TRBV5-4 | CASSFGTGELFF | TGTGCCAGCAGCTTCGGTACCGGGGAGCTGTTTTTT
. | TRBJ1-2 | . | TRBV7-8 | CASSLGDTLYGYTF | TGTGCCAGCAGCTTAGGGGACACCCTCTATGGCTACACCTTC